The 10 T cell receptor beta chains below all came from one sample that was sequenced in a study of cytomegalovirus exposure and HLA in healthy donors (dated 2017 in TCRdb). The library was made by the immunoSEQ multiplex PCR assay. The source is immuneACCESS, and TCRdb retained only in-frame sequences with V and J called. Part of the clones is not carried over; for the studies checked, unresolved V genes explain less than half of this, and the remainder is unexplained. Counted in this sample were about 220,000 clones; 80% to 90% of them appeared once. In total, the top ten clones hold 2.9% of the sample. Sequenced sample: PBMCs. Receptor source: a woman under 30 in good health and CMV-seronegative.

The chain is built from TRBV27 and TRBJ2-1; 7 bases agree with TRBD2. Losses at the gene ends were 8 bases for V and 4 bases for J; bases not matched to a gene: 11. The CDR3 totals 15 residues. Germline CDR1 MNHEY, CDR2 SMNVEV (reference sequence). This CDR3 reads CASGSPASGYNEQFF. The DNA for the CDR3 is TGTGCCAGCGGATCCCCCGCTAGCGGTTACAATGAGCAGTTCTTC.

The chain employs TRBV6-1 and TRBJ2-1, with TRBD2 identical over 11 bases. Trimming cost V 6 bases and J 9 bases; bases outside gene matches: 7. The CDR3 extends over 14 amino acids. CDR1 and CDR2 from the germline V gene are MNHNS and SASEGT. The CDR3 nucleotides are TGTGCCAGCAGGGATAGCGGGAGGGGACGTGAGCAGTTCTTC. Translating it yields CASRDSGRGREQFF.

The chain has TRBV7-3 and TRBJ2-3, with 9 bases identical to TRBD2. The trim removed 5 bases at V and 4 bases at J, leaving 7 bases unmatched. Germline loops: CDR1 SGHTA, CDR2 FQGTGA. CDR3 length equals 15 residues. The CDR3 region is CASSLSGRSPDTQYF. The CDR3 DNA reads as TGTGCCAGCAGCCTCAGCGGGAGGAGTCCAGATACGCAGTATTTT.

The chain combines TRBV4-2 with TRBJ1-1; 8 bases are a match to TRBD1. The CDR3 is made up of 16 amino acids. J lost 1 base, V lost 0 bases, and 4 bases had no gene match. The germline CDR1 and CDR2 sequences are LGHNA and YNFKEQ. The CDR3 reads CASSQEQGARNTEAFF. DNA of the CDR3: TGTGCCAGCAGCCAAGAGCAGGGGGCGAGGAACACTGAAGCTTTCTTT.

The V and J genes are TRBV4-1 and TRBJ2-2; D unresolved. V was clipped by 0 bases and J by 2 bases, with 4 bases between them. Germline V gene data show CDR1 as MGHRA and CDR2 as YSYEKL. The CDR3 loop spans 14 amino acids. The CDR3 is CASSQDSNTGELFF. As DNA, the CDR3 is TGCGCCAGCAGCCAAGATTCAAACACCGGGGAGCTGTTTTTT.

This chain connects TRBV6-6 to TRBJ2-7; 8 nucleotides line up with TRBD1. The CDR3 runs to 13 residues. Germline V gene lookup returns CDR1 MNHNY and CDR2 SVGAGI (reference sequence). Unmatched junction bases numbered 3, after V lost 7 bases and J lost 1 base. This CDR3 reads CASIGQGSYEQYF. DNA of the CDR3: TGTGCCAGCATCGGACAGGGATCCTACGAGCAGTACTTC.

This clone was found a few times. J is TRBJ2-7 and V is TRBV6-5; 13 bases agree with TRBD2. The V and J ends lost 5 bases and 2 bases, in that order; junction bases with no gene match: 3. Germline V gives CDR1 MNHEY, CDR2 SVGAGI. This CDR3 region has 15 residues. The CDR3 coding sequence is TGTGCCAGCAGTACCGGGACTAGCGGGGCCTACGAGCAGTACTTC. Protein sequence: CASSTGTSGAYEQYF.

This chain links TRBV7-6 with TRBJ2-7; tentatively, D is TRBD2 (6 bases). Germline assignment: CDR1 SGHVS and CDR2 FNYEAQ. The CDR3 extends over 17 amino acids. V was trimmed by 3 bases and J by 4 bases, leaving 22 bases between them. CDR3 in DNA: TGTGCCAGCAGCTTCGACGCGGGGCGAACCGGGTTATACGAGCAGTACTTC. Translating gives CASSFDAGRTGLYEQYF.

The gene calls are TRBV11-2 and TRBJ2-2; D is undetermined. The CDR3 is made up of 15 amino acids. Trimming stripped 3 bases from V and 3 bases from J, with 11 bases between. Germline CDR1 is SGHAT and CDR2 is FQNNGV. DNA of the CDR3: TGTGCCAGCAGCTTCGAGACAAGATACACCGGGGAGCTGTTTTTT. It encodes CASSFETRYTGELFF.

CDR3 DNA sequence: TGTGCCAGCAGCCAAGATTCGCCTAGCGGTACAGATACGCAGTATTTT. It yields the protein CASSQDSPSGTDTQYF. The chain has TRBV4-2 and TRBJ2-3, with TRBD2 matching 7 bases. The germline V gene encodes CDR1 LGHNA and CDR2 YNFKEQ. The V gene end was trimmed by 0 bases and the J gene end by 3 bases; junction bases not matched to a gene: 6. The CDR3 covers 16 residues.